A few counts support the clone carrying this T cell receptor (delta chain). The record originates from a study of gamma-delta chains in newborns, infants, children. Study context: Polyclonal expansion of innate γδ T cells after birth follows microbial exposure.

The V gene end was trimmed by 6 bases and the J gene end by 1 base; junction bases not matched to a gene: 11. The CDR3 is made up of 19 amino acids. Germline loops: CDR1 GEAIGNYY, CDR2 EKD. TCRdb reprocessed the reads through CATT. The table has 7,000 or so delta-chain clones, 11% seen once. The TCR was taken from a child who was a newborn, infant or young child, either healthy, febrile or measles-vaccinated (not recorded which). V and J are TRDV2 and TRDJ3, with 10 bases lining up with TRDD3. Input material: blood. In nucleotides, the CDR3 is TGTGCCTGTAACTCTACTGGGGGATCAATTTCCTGGGACACCCGACAGATGTTTTTC. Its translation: CACNSTGGSISWDTRQMFF.